A single sample gave rise to the 5 T cell receptor beta chains below, sequenced in a study of T cells after yellow fever vaccination. TCRdb independently ran MiXCR on the 5' RACE reads; one entry per CDR3 protein. This sample has approximately 350,000 distinct CDR3 sequences, with 9.5% to 13% found just once. Sequenced material: PBMCs, taken on the day of the first yellow fever vaccination. All receptors derive from a man younger than 30 who received the YFV17D yellow fever vaccine.

This rearrangement joins TRBV5-1 to TRBJ2-5, with 9 bases that match TRBD1. The V segment lost 4 bases and the J segment 4 bases; nucleotides outside the gene matches: 8. Germline V gene sequence: CDR1 SGHRS, CDR2 YFSETQ. The CDR3 has 15 residues. CDR3 residues: CASSPLLTGGETQYF. CDR3 nucleotide sequence: TGCGCCAGCAGCCCCCTCTTGACAGGGGGAGAGACCCAGTACTTC.

This sequence joins TRBV12-3 or TRBV12-4 and TRBJ1-5; the D is unclear. Trimming removed 0 bases from V and 5 bases from J, with 11 bases in between. CDR3 size: 15 residues. The CDR3, as DNA: TGTGCCAGCAGTTTAGCGTGGACGGTTGATCAGCCCCAGCATTTT. It yields the protein CASSLAWTVDQPQHF.

This rearrangement joins TRBV6-5 to TRBJ2-2; 7 nucleotides line up with TRBD2. With 6 bases clipped from V and 8 bases from J, the junction kept 3 bases outside the gene matches. Per germline, CDR1 MNHEY and CDR2 SVGAGI. The CDR3 has 12 amino acids. DNA for the CDR3: TGTGCCAGCAGGGGGGGGGTAGGGGAGCTGTTTTTT. This translates into CASRGGVGELFF.

The V gene is TRBV7-9, the J gene TRBJ1-5; no clear D. The CDR3 covers 12 residues. In germline, CDR1 is SEHNR, CDR2 FQNEAQ (reference sequence). V was shortened by 5 bases and J by 9 bases, with 11 bases between the two germline ends. CDR3 in DNA: TGTGCCAGCAGCCAAGGAAAGCGGCCCCAGCATTTT. Its protein product is CASSQGKRPQHF.

This clonotype showed up just a few times. The chain carries TRBV19 and TRBJ2-3; D ambiguous. CDR1 and CDR2 from the germline V gene are LNHDA and SQIVND (reference sequence). The CDR3 contains 13 residues. The germline V and J ends were trimmed by 7 bases and 2 bases, with 10 bases remaining between them. CDR3 in DNA: TGTGCCAGTAAGAGATCATACACAGATACGCAGTATTTT. Amino acid sequence: CASKRSYTDTQYF.